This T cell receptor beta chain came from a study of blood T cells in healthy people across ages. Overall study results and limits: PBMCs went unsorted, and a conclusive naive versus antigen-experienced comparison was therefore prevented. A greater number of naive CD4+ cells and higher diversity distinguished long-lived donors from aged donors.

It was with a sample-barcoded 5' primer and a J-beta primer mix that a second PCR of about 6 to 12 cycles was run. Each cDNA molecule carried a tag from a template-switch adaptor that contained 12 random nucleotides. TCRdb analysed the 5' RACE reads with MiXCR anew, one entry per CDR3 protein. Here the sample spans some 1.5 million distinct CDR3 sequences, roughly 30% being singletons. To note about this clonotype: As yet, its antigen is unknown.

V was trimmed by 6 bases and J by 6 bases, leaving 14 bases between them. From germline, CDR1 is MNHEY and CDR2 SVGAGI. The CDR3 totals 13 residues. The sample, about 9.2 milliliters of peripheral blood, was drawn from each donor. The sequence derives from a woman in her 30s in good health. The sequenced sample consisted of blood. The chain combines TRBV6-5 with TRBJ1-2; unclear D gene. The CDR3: CASRKLTVNGYTF. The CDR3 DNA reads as TGTGCCAGCAGAAAGCTAACAGTCAATGGCTACACCTTC.